Presented here are 31 T cell receptor beta chains from one specimen sequenced in a study of T cell repertoires in cytomegalovirus infection. In TCRdb, the reads were re-called with MiXCR into one record per CDR3 protein. This table holds 200,000 to 250,000 distinct CDR3 sequences, 20% to 25% found once. What was sequenced was CD8+ T cells from PBMCs. Source of these receptors: a human donor in good health (CMV status not recorded). Some clones in this sample may be carry-over from other donors' samples.

The CDR3 spells CSAAQTSGSQETQYF. The CDR3 DNA reads TGCAGTGCGGCCCAGACTAGCGGCTCTCAAGAGACCCAGTACTTC. The chain combines TRBV20-1 with TRBJ2-5; 9 bases are a match to TRBD2. The length of the CDR3 is 15 residues. CDR1 DFQATT and CDR2 SNEGSKA come from the germline V gene (reference sequence). Trimming took 6 bases from V and 2 from J; bases not matched to a gene: 10.

This chain uses TRBV20-1 with TRBJ2-2, with no clear D. Looked up from germline, CDR1 is DFQATT and CDR2 is SNEGSKA (reference sequence). With 2 bases removed from V and 4 bases from J, the gap between germline ends came to 20 bases. The CDR3 covers 17 residues. CDR3: CSARRAVGAWGTGELFF. CDR3 sequence (DNA): TGCAGTGCTAGACGGGCGGTGGGCGCCTGGGGCACCGGGGAGCTGTTTTTT.

The chain couples TRBV19 to TRBJ2-1; TRBD1 might be the D (6 bases). V was trimmed by 3 bases and J by 9 bases, leaving 21 bases between them. Germline CDR1 LNHDA, CDR2 SQIVND (reference sequence). CDR3 length equals 16 residues. The DNA for the CDR3 is TGTGCCAGTAGTATCGGCCAGGGGCTCTTAACGGGTGAGCAGTTCTTC. Its protein product is CASSIGQGLLTGEQFF.

This clonotype was found many times. V and J are TRBV7-2 and TRBJ2-1; either TRBD1 or TRBD2 may fit D (6 bases each). The V gene lost 5 bases and the J gene lost 0 bases, with 11 bases spanning the gap. Germline V gene lookup returns CDR1 SGHTA and CDR2 FQGNSA. The CDR3 contains 15 residues. CDR3 region: CASSERGASYNEQFF. CDR3 nucleotides: TGTGCCAGCAGCGAAAGGGGGGCCTCCTACAATGAGCAGTTCTTC.

The V and J genes are TRBV12-5 and TRBJ2-1; D tentatively reads TRBD1 or TRBD2 (5 bases each). Looked up from germline, CDR1 is LGHNT and CDR2 is FRNRAP. The CDR3 covers 15 residues. Trimming shortened V by 1 base and J by 7 bases, and 14 bases separated the two germline ends. Here the CDR3 DNA reads TGTGCTAGTGGTTTGGACAGGACTCATAGGAATGAGCAGTTCTTC. Amino acid sequence: CASGLDRTHRNEQFF. The full variable domain, completed using reference TRBV12-5 and TRBJ2-1, is DARVTQTPRHKVTEMGQEVTMRCQPILGHNTVFWYRQTMMQGLELLAYFRNRAPLDDSGMPKDRFSAEMPDATLATLKIQPSEPRDSAVYFCASGLDRTHRNEQFFGPGTRLTVL.

The sample holds many counts of this clonotype. The chain has TRBV12-3 or TRBV12-4 and TRBJ2-6; TRBD1 agrees at 10 bases. The CDR3 spans 20 residues. The V segment lost 6 bases and the J segment 0 bases; nucleotides outside the gene matches: 14. The CDR3, as DNA: TGTGCCAGCAGCCCGACCGGGACAGGGGCTTCCAGCTCTGGGGCCAACGTCCTGACTTTC. Translated: CASSPTGTGASSSGANVLTF.

This clonotype came up a few times. The chain links TRBV10-3 to TRBJ2-1; TRBD1 aligns across 9 bases. J gave up 4 bases and V 6 bases, and 4 bases lay outside the gene matches. Germline V lookup: CDR1 ENHRY, CDR2 SYGVKD. CDR3 length: 14 amino acids. The chain's CDR3 is CAISWDRDYNEQFF. CDR3 nucleotides: TGTGCCATCAGCTGGGACAGGGATTACAATGAGCAGTTCTTC.

This rearrangement joins TRBV19 to TRBJ2-1; tentative D call: TRBD1 (6 bases). Germline lookup yields CDR1 LNHDA and CDR2 SQIVND (reference sequence). The CDR3 consists of 14 residues. V gave up 7 bases and J gave up 6 bases, with 16 bases separating them. The CDR3 DNA follows: TGTGCCAGTACCAAAGGGGGTTTAGGCAATGAGCAGTTCTTC. It is translated as CASTKGGLGNEQFF.

There are a few counts of this clonotype. The V call is TRBV27, the J call TRBJ2-4; D not resolved. Germline CDR1 reads MNHEY; CDR2 reads SMNVEV (reference sequence). Trimming took 8 bases from V and 5 from J, leaving 10 bases between them. This CDR3 is 12 amino acids long. CDR3 sequence (DNA): TGTGCCAGCGCCAACCGGGAAAACATTCAGTACTTC. Amino acid sequence: CASANRENIQYF.

This clonotype was seen ten or more times. The chain has TRBV7-9 and TRBJ2-7; no reliable D call. V was cut by 5 bases and J by 0 bases, with 8 bases left in between. The CDR3 covers 13 residues. Germline V gene lookup returns CDR1 SEHNR and CDR2 FQNEAQ (reference sequence). CDR3 in amino acids: CASSPFSSYEQYF. The CDR3 DNA follows: TGTGCCAGCAGCCCTTTTTCCTCCTACGAGCAGTACTTC.

This clonotype has a count of ten or more. The DNA for the CDR3 is TGTGCCAGCAGCTTAGGAGCCGGGAACACTGAAGCTTTCTTT. This translates into CASSLGAGNTEAFF. The rearrangement joins TRBV7-2 to TRBJ1-1; D unclear. The CDR3 has 14 residues. Germline lookup yields CDR1 SGHTA and CDR2 FQGNSA. Trimming removed 1 base at V and 1 base at J, with 7 bases between.

The V call is TRBV5-1, the J call TRBJ2-1; tentatively, D is TRBD1 (5 bases). This CDR3 contains 13 residues. Germline V CDR1 and CDR2: SGHRS, YFSETQ. V was clipped by 1 base and J by 8 bases, with 10 bases between them. This CDR3 reads CASSLSGYDEQFF. CDR3 nucleotide sequence: TGCGCCAGCAGCTTGTCAGGGTACGATGAGCAGTTCTTC.

V usage is TRBV12-3 or TRBV12-4 and J usage is TRBJ1-3; D call uncertain. The length of the CDR3 is 18 residues. Trimming left V 3 bases short and J 0 bases short, with 18 bases between. CDR3 bases: TGTGCCAGCAGTTTTCTGCTAGCAGACCGTAGCTCTGGAAACACCATATATTTT. Residues: CASSFLLADRSSGNTIYF.

This clonotype occurred many times. The V and J genes are TRBV28 and TRBJ2-3, with 9 bases lining up with TRBD2. Per the germline V gene, CDR1 is MDHEN and CDR2 is SYDVKM. CDR3 length: 17 amino acids. Unmatched junction bases numbered 10, after V lost 2 bases and J lost 4 bases. The CDR3 loop is CASSLALERGESDTQYF. CDR3 bases: TGTGCCAGCAGTTTAGCCCTAGAGCGGGGGGAATCAGATACGCAGTATTTT.

This clonotype was seen at least ten times. The V call is TRBV4-1, the J call TRBJ2-3, with D possibly being TRBD2 (5 bases). The germline V gene has CDR1 MGHRA and CDR2 YSYEKL. The CDR3 runs to 15 residues. Trimming left V 1 base short and J 3 bases short, with 11 bases between. CDR3 DNA: TGCGCCAGCAGCCAAGTTGAGGGTAGGACAGATACGCAGTATTTT. Protein product: CASSQVEGRTDTQYF.

The chain employs TRBV2 and TRBJ2-2; D perhaps matches TRBD2 (6 bases). Germline V lookup: CDR1 SNHLY, CDR2 FYNNEI. V was clipped by 7 bases and J by 3 bases, with 15 bases between them. CDR3 length: 15 residues. CDR3 residues: CASNPRRVDTGELFF. The CDR3 nucleotides read TGTGCCAGCAACCCTCGGAGGGTGGACACCGGGGAGCTGTTTTTT.

About this clonotype itself: A much larger clone differs from this one at a single base, so this may be a read error. V usage is TRBV6-5 and J usage is TRBJ2-1; 11 nucleotides match TRBD1. CDR3 length: 14 residues. The germline V gene has CDR1 MNHEY and CDR2 SVGAGI. CDR3 amino acids: CASSPGQGVNQQFF. CDR3 DNA: TGTGCCAGCAGCCCGGGACAGGGGGTCAATCAGCAGTTCTTC.

The rearrangement joins TRBV2 to TRBJ1-1; TRBD1 aligns across 8 bases. The CDR3 covers 18 residues. V was pared by 1 base and J by 0 bases, with 10 bases of the junction left unmatched. The germline V gene has CDR1 SNHLY and CDR2 FYNNEI. The CDR3 here is CASSEGTGRPHVNTEAFF. As DNA, the CDR3 is TGTGCCAGCAGTGAAGGGACAGGGCGTCCGCACGTGAACACTGAAGCTTTCTTT.

This clonotype came up a few times. The CDR3 here is CASNPTGGNYGYTF. DNA of the CDR3: TGTGCCAGCAATCCGACCGGCGGGAACTATGGCTACACCTTC. The V call is TRBV11-2, the J call TRBJ1-2; D is ambiguous. Germline V gene lookup returns CDR1 SGHAT and CDR2 FQNNGV. Trimming cost V 7 bases and J 2 bases, with 14 bases left between them. CDR3 size: 14 residues.

This clonotype was seen repeatedly, ten times or more. The V and J genes are TRBV28 and TRBJ2-1, with 10 bases matching TRBD1. Germline V gives CDR1 MDHEN, CDR2 SYDVKM. Trimming at V came to 4 bases and at J to 7 bases, leaving 10 bases not matched to a gene. There are 16 residues in the CDR3. The CDR3 DNA reads as TGTGCCAGCAGTTCTCTGGGACAGGGGACGCTGAATGAGCAGTTCTTC. Its protein product is CASSSLGQGTLNEQFF.

This clonotype was counted only a few times. The chain couples TRBV7-2 to TRBJ1-1, with D possibly being TRBD1 (5 bases). The length of the CDR3 is 15 residues. Germline-derived CDR1 and CDR2 are SGHTA and FQGNSA. The ends were cut back, 0 bases at V and 4 bases at J, with 12 bases in the middle. This CDR3 reads CASSLAGGVGTEAFF. DNA for the CDR3: TGTGCCAGCAGCTTAGCGGGGGGGGTGGGCACTGAAGCTTTCTTT. Together with reference TRBV7-2 and TRBJ1-1, the CDR3 gives the full variable domain: GAGVSQSPSNKVTEKGKDVELRCDPISGHTALYWYRQSLGQGLEFLIYFQGNSAPDKSGLPSDRFSAERTGGSVSTLTIQRTQQEDSAVYLCASSLAGGVGTEAFFGQGTRLTVV.

In this sample, this clonotype turned up many times. This chain uses TRBV7-6 with TRBJ2-1; tentative D call: TRBD2 (6 bases). Trimming took 1 base from V and 3 from J, leaving 10 bases between them. In germline, CDR1 is SGHVS, CDR2 FNYEAQ. This CDR3 has 15 residues. CDR3: CASSLGGAIYNEQFF. The CDR3 coding sequence is TGTGCCAGCAGCTTAGGCGGGGCTATCTACAATGAGCAGTTCTTC.

Note on this clonotype: At one end the junction does not follow the germline gene, possibly because of a read error. The rearrangement joins TRBV29-1 to TRBJ1-1; D not resolved. The CDR3 is 15 amino acids. Germline V gene sequence: CDR1 SQVTM, CDR2 ANQGSEA. The DNA of the CDR3 is TGCAGCGATGAAGCCCGATCCTACCTGAACACTGAAGCTTTCTTT. This codes for CSDEARSYLNTEAFF.

The chain joins TRBV7-6 to TRBJ1-1, with D perhaps TRBD1 (5 bases). Germline V gene lookup returns CDR1 SGHVS and CDR2 FNYEAQ. This CDR3 region has 14 residues. V lost 5 bases and J 4 bases, leaving 14 bases between the germline ends. Here the CDR3 reads CASSPEQGVTEAFF. The CDR3 DNA reads as TGTGCCAGCAGCCCAGAACAAGGGGTCACTGAAGCTTTCTTT.

CDR3 residues: CASSGTPSYEQYF. CDR3 nucleotides: TGTGCCAGCAGTGGGACCCCATCCTACGAGCAGTACTTC. The chain has TRBV6-2 or TRBV6-3 and TRBJ2-7; D could derive from TRBD1 or TRBD2 (5 bases each). Germline CDR1 MNHEY, CDR2 SVGEGT. The V and J ends lost 5 bases and 1 base respectively, with 9 bases between them. The CDR3 is 13 residues long.

The table lists this clonotype with a few counts. The V call is TRBV29-1, the J call TRBJ2-1; D might be TRBD2 (5 bases). CDR1 is SQVTM, CDR2 ANQGSEA, per germline. Trimming took 3 bases from V and 1 from J, leaving 10 bases between them. The CDR3 loop spans 14 amino acids. CDR3 DNA: TGCAGCGTTGACGAGGGCTTTTCCTACAATGAGCAGTTCTTC. It encodes CSVDEGFSYNEQFF.

This chain uses TRBV12-3 or TRBV12-4 with TRBJ2-5; D is undetermined. The CDR3 contains 14 residues. V lost 0 bases and J lost 0, with 5 bases in between. CDR3 sequence reads: CASSLAGYQETQYF. The CDR3 nucleotides read TGTGCCAGCAGTTTAGCGGGCTACCAAGAGACCCAGTACTTC.

V and J are TRBV13 and TRBJ2-3, with 10 bases matching TRBD2. The V segment lost 5 bases and the J segment 6 bases; nucleotides outside the gene matches: 8. CDR1 is PRHDT and CDR2 is FYEKMQ in the germline V gene (reference sequence). CDR3 length equals 15 residues. The CDR3 DNA is TGTGCCAGCAGCCCGTGGAGCGGGGGGGACGATACGCAGTATTTT. Amino acids: CASSPWSGGDDTQYF.

V usage is TRBV29-1 and J usage is TRBJ1-1; D remains ambiguous. Germline-derived CDR1 and CDR2 are SQVTM and ANQGSEA. This CDR3 is 11 amino acids long. The germline V and J ends were trimmed by 4 bases and 4 bases, with 7 bases remaining between them. CDR3 nucleotides: TGCAGCGTTGTCGGCGGCACTGAAGCTTTCTTT. Translation gives CSVVGGTEAFF.

This chain connects TRBV23-1 to TRBJ1-6, with TRBD1 matching over 7 bases. TRBV23-1 is filed as an ORF, its function uncertain. The CDR3 spans 15 residues. Trimming took 2 bases from V and 7 from J; bases not matched to a gene: 5. The CDR3 region is CASSQIQGRNSPLHF. For the CDR3, the DNA is TGCGCCAGCAGTCAAATACAGGGGCGGAATTCACCCCTCCACTTT.

V usage is TRBV27 and J usage is TRBJ2-1, with a weak D call TRBD1 (5 bases). Germline V gene data show CDR1 as MNHEY and CDR2 as SMNVEV (reference sequence). V lost 2 bases to trimming and J lost 0 bases, with 11 bases between them. The CDR3 runs to 16 residues. For the CDR3, the DNA is TGTGCCAGCAGTTTAGACAGCTCGAGCTCCTACAATGAGCAGTTCTTC. It encodes CASSLDSSSSYNEQFF.